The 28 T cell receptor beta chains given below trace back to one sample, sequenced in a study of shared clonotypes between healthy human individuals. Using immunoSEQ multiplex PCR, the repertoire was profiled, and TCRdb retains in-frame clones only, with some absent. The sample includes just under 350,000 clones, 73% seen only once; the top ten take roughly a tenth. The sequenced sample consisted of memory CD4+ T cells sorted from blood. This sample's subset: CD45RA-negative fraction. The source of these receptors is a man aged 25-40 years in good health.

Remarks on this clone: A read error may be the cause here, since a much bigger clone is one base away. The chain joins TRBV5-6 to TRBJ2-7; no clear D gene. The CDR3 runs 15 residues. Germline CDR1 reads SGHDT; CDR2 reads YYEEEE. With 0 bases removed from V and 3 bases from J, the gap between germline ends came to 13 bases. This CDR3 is CASSLGALRIYEQYF. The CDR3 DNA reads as TGTGCCAGCAGCTTGGGGGCGCTCAGAATCTACGAGCAGTACTTC. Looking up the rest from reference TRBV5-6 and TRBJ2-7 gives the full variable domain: DAGVTQSPTHLIKTRGQQVTLRCSPKSGHDTVSWYQQALGQGPQFIFQYYEEEERQRGNFPDRFSGHQFPNYSSELNVNALLLGDSALYLCASSLGALRIYEQYFGPGTRLTVT.

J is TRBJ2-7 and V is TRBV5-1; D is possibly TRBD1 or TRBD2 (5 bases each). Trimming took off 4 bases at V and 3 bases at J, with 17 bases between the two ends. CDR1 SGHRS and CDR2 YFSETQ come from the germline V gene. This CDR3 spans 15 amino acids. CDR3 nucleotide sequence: TGCGCCAGCAGCCAAGGGACCCGCTCTTTCTACGAGCAGTACTTC. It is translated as CASSQGTRSFYEQYF.

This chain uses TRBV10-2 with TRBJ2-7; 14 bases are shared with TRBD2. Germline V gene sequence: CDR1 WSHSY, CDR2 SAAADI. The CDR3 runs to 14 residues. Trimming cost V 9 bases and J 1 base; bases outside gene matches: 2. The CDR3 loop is CARGTSGRSYEQYF. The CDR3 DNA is TGCGCCAGGGGGACTAGCGGGAGATCCTACGAGCAGTACTTC.

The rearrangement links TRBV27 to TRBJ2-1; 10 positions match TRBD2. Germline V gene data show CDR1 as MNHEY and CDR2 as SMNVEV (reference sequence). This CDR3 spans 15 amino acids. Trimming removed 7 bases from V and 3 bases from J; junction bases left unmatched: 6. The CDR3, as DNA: TGTGCCAGCACACTAGCGGGACCCGGCTACAATGAGCAGTTCTTC. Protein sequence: CASTLAGPGYNEQFF.

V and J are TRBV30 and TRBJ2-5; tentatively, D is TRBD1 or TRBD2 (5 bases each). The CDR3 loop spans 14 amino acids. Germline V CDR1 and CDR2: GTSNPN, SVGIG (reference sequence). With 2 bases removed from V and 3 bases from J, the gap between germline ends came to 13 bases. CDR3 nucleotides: TGTGCCTGGAGTCTCGGGACGGCGAAAGAGACCCAGTACTTC. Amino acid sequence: CAWSLGTAKETQYF.

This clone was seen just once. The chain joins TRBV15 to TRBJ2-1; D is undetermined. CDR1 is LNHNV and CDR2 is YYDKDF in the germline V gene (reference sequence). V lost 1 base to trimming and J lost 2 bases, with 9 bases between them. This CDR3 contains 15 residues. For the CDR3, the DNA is TGTGCCACCAGCAGAGGCCGGACCGCCTACAATGAGCAGTTCTTC. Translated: CATSRGRTAYNEQFF.

In nucleotides, the CDR3 is TGTGCCAGCAGCTTAGCGGGCACGGACACAGATACGCAGTATTTT. Translating it yields CASSLAGTDTDTQYF. The V and J genes are TRBV7-2 and TRBJ2-3; D is uncertain. The CDR3 contains 15 residues. The V gene's germline CDR1 is SGHTA and CDR2 FQGNSA. Trimming pared 0 bases from V and 2 bases from J, leaving 9 bases between.

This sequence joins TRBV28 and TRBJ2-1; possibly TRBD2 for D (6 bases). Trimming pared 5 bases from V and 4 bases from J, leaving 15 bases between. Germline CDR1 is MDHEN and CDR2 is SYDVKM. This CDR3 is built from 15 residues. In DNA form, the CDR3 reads TGTGCCAGCAGTCCCGGGGGTAGCCGGTACAATGAGCAGTTCTTC. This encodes CASSPGGSRYNEQFF.

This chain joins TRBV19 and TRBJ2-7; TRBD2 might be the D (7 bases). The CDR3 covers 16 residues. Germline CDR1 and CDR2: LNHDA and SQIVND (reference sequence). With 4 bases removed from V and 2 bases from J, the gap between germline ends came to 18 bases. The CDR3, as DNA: TGTGCCAGTAGTACCTACCCGGGGGGCAGCGCCTACGAGCAGTACTTC. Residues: CASSTYPGGSAYEQYF.

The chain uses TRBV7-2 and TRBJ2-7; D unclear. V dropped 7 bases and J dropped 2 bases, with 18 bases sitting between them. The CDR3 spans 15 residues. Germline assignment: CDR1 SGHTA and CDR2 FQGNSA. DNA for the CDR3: TGTGCCAGCACCGACGGCAGGCAGGCGCCCTACGAGCAGTACTTC. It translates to CASTDGRQAPYEQYF.

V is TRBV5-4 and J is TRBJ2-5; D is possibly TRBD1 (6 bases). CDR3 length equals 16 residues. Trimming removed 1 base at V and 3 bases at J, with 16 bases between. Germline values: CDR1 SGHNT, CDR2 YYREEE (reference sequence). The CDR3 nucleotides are TGTGCCAGCAGCTTGCTGGGCAGGGGTCGTAAAGAGACCCAGTACTTC. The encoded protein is CASSLLGRGRKETQYF.

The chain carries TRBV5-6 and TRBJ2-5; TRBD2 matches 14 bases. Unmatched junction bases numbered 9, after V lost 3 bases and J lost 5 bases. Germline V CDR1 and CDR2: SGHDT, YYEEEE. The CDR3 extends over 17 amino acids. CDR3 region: CASSSGLAGGLRETQYF. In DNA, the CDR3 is TGTGCCAGCAGCTCCGGACTAGCGGGAGGATTACGGGAGACCCAGTACTTC.

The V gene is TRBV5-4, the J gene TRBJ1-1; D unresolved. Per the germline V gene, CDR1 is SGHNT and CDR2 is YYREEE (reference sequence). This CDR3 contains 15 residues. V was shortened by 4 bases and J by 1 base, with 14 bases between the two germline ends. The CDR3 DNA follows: TGTGCCAGCAGCCCCGAGTTAGCGCGGAACACTGAAGCTTTCTTT. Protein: CASSPELARNTEAFF.

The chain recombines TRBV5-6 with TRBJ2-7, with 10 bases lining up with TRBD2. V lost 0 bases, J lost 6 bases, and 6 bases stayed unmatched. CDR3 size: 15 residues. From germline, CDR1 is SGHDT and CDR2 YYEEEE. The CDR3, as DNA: TGTGCCAGCAGCTTGGGGCTAGCGGGAGTGCGCGAGCAGTACTTC. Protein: CASSLGLAGVREQYF.

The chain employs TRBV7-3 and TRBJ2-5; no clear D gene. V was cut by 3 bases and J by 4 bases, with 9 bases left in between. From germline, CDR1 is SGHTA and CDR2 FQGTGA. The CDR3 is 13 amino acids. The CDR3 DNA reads TGTGCCAGCAGCTTCCGGCGGCGAGAGACCCAGTACTTC. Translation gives CASSFRRRETQYF.

The CDR3 loop reads CASNPQAGGAFYYGYTF. DNA of the CDR3: TGTGCCAGCAACCCCCAGGCAGGGGGCGCGTTTTACTATGGCTACACCTTC. This chain connects TRBV28 to TRBJ1-2; 8 bases match TRBD1. CDR1 is MDHEN, CDR2 SYDVKM, per germline. The CDR3 is 17 amino acids. V trimming: 7 bases; J trimming: 3 bases; junction bases outside the gene matches: 16.

The chain's CDR3 is CASSWGQRNEKLFF. CDR3 DNA sequence: TGTGCCAGCAGCTGGGGACAGCGAAATGAAAAACTGTTTTTT. The chain couples TRBV11-2 to TRBJ1-4, with TRBD1 matching 7 bases. CDR1 is SGHAT, CDR2 FQNNGV, per germline. CDR3 length: 14 residues. The J segment lost 5 bases and the V segment lost 4 bases, leaving 4 bases of the junction unmatched. The complete variable domain, with remaining parts taken from reference TRBV11-2 and TRBJ1-4, reads EAGVAQSPRYKIIEKRQSVAFWCNPISGHATLYWYQQILGQGPKLLIQFQNNGVVDDSQLPKDRFSAERLKGVDSTLKIQPAKLEDSAVYLCASSWGQRNEKLFFGSGTQLSVL.

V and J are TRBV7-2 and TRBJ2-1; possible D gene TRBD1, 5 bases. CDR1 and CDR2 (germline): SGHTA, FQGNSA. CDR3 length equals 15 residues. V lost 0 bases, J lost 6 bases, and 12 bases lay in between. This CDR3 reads CASSLASLGANEQFF. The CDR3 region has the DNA TGTGCCAGCAGCTTAGCTTCCCTAGGGGCCAATGAGCAGTTCTTC.

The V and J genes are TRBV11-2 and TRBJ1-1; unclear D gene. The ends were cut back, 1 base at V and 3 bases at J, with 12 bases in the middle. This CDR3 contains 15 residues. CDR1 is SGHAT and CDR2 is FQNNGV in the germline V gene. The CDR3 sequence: CASSLAGRVHTEAFF. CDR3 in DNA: TGTGCCAGCAGCTTAGCGGGCAGAGTCCACACTGAAGCTTTCTTT.

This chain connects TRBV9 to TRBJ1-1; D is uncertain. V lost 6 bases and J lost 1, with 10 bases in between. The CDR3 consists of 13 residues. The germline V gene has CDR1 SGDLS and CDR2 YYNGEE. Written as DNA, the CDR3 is TGTGCCAGCACAACGGGTGCGAACACTGAAGCTTTCTTT. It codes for CASTTGANTEAFF.

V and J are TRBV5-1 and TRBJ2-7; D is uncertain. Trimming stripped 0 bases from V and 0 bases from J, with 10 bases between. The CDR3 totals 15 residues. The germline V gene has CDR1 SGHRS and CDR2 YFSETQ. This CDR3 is CASSLEPVSSYEQYF. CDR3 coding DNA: TGCGCCAGCAGCTTGGAGCCGGTAAGCTCCTACGAGCAGTACTTC.

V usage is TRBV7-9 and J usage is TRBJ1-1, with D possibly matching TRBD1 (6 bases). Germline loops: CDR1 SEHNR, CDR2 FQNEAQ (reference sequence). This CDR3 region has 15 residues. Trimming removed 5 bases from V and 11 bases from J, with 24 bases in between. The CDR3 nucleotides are TGTGCCAGCAGCAACCCCGTCCGGGACAAGGCGGCCGCTTTCTTT. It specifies CASSNPVRDKAAAFF. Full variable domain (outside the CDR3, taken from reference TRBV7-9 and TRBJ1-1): DTGVSQNPRHKITKRGQNVTFRCDPISEHNRLYWYRQTLGQGPEFLTYFQNEAQLEKSRLLSDRFSAERPKGSFSTLEIQRTEQGDSAMYLCASSNPVRDKAAAFFGQGTRLTVV.

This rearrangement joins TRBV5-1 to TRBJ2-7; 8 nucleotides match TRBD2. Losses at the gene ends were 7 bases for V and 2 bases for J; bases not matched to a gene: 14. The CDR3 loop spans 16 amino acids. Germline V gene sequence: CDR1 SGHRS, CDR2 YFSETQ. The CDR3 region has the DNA TGCGCCAGCGGCCCTTTCCCGGGTAGCGGGGCCTACGAGCAGTACTTC. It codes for CASGPFPGSGAYEQYF. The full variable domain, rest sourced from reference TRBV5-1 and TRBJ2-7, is KAGVTQTPRYLIKTRGQQVTLSCSPISGHRSVSWYQQTPGQGLQFLFEYFSETQRNKGNFPGRFSGRQFSNSRSEMNVSTLELGDSALYLCASGPFPGSGAYEQYFGPGTRLTVT.

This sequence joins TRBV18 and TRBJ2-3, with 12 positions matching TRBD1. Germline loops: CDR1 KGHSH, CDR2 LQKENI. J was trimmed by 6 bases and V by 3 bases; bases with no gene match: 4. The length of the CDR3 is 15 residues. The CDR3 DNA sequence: TGTGCCAGCTCACCGGGACAGGGGGCGACGGATACGCAGTATTTT. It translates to CASSPGQGATDTQYF.

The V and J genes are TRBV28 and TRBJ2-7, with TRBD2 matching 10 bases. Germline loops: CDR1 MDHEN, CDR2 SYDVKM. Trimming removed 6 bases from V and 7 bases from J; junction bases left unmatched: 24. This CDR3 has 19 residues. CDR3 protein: CASRPTGTSDSFLLREQYF. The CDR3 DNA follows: TGTGCCAGCAGACCTACCGGGACTAGCGACTCCTTCCTCCTACGGGAGCAGTACTTC.

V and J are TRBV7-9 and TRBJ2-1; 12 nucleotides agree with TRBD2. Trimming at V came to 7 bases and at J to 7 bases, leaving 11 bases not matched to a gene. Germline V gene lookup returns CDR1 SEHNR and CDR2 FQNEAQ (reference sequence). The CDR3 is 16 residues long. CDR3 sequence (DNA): TGTGCCAGCACCCAAACTAGCGGGAGGACCATTAATGAGCAGTTCTTC. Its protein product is CASTQTSGRTINEQFF.

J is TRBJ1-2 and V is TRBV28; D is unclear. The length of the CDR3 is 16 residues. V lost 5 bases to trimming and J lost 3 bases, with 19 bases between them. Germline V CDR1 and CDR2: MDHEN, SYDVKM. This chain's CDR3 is CASSPQRHAPDYGYTF. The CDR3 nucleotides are TGTGCCAGCAGTCCACAAAGACACGCACCTGACTATGGCTACACCTTC.

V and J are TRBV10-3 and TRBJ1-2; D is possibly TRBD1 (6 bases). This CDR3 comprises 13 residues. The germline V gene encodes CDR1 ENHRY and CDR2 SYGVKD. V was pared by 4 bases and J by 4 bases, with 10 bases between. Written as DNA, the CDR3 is TGTGCCATCAGTGCTGACAGGATCTATGGCTACACCTTC. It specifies CAISADRIYGYTF.